The 17 T cell receptor beta chains presented below share a single source sample, sequenced in a study of T cells in Graves' hyperthyroidism and ophthalmopathy (dated by TCRdb to about 2019). The library relied on multiplex PCR. This sample was sequenced with an Illumina HiSeq 2000. TCR beta CDR3 regions were amplified from RNA transcripts. For the first round of RT-PCR on the TCR CDR3, the HTBI primer set was used together with the Qiagen OneStep RT-PCR kit. TCRdb trimmed public reads at Q25 via fastp, called clones via MiXCR and kept in-frame beta chains. Every distinct CDR3 protein forms one entry, paired with its most common genes and DNA. The sample records about 560,000 distinct CDR3 sequences, over 15% of which are singletons. The ten biggest clones cover 18% of the sample. Sequenced: blood. The receptors derive from a woman aged 18-35 years with Graves' hyperthyroidism.

At least ten counts were recorded for this clonotype. The chain recombines TRBV12-3 or TRBV12-4 with TRBJ1-2; D perhaps matches TRBD1 (6 bases). Between the trimmed V and J ends, which lost 3 bases and 3 bases, there was a span of 8 bases. This CDR3 has 13 amino acids. CDR3 region: CASSFHRDYGYTF. The CDR3 DNA reads as TGTGCCAGCAGTTTCCACAGGGACTATGGCTACACCTTC.

CDR3 in DNA: TGCAGTGCCCCGGGACTACTAATGGTCGAGCAGTACTTC. Its protein product is CSAPGLLMVEQYF. J is TRBJ2-7 and V is TRBV20-1; TRBD2 agrees at 7 bases. V trimming: 6 bases; J trimming: 6 bases; junction bases outside the gene matches: 11. The CDR3 is 13 residues long. Germline-derived CDR1 and CDR2 are DFQATT and SNEGSKA (reference sequence).

In its sample, this clonotype was seen many times. The V gene is TRBV5-5, the J gene TRBJ2-6, with 8 bases that match TRBD1. This CDR3 spans 19 amino acids. The junction had 9 bases not matched to a gene; V was cut back by 1 base and J by 0 bases. CDR1 and CDR2 (germline): SGHKS, YYEKEE (reference sequence). Here the CDR3 reads CASSLIQGASSSGANVLTF. The CDR3, as DNA: TGTGCCAGCAGCTTGATTCAGGGGGCCTCCTCCTCTGGGGCCAACGTCCTGACTTTC.

The CDR3 sequence: CATSDLTQGSSYNEQFF. CDR3 DNA sequence: TGTGCCACCAGTGATCTAACACAGGGGAGCTCCTACAATGAGCAGTTCTTC. V is TRBV24-1 and J is TRBJ2-1; 7 bases agree with TRBD1. CDR1 and CDR2 from the germline V gene are KGHDR and SFDVKD. The junction had 7 bases not matched to a gene; V was cut back by 3 bases and J by 0 bases. The CDR3 contains 17 residues.

Many counts were recorded for this clonotype. The chain couples TRBV20-1 to TRBJ2-7, with TRBD1 matching 10 bases. V was pared by 6 bases and J by 3 bases, with 8 bases of the junction left unmatched. Germline values: CDR1 DFQATT, CDR2 SNEGSKA (reference sequence). The CDR3 has 14 amino acids. CDR3 nucleotides: TGCAGTGCGATAGAACGGACAGGGGGCTACGAGCAGTACTTC. As protein: CSAIERTGGYEQYF.

This clonotype was counted at least ten times. CDR3: CASSFGTGNSPLHF. The DNA of the CDR3 is TGTGCCAGCAGTTTTGGGACAGGGAATTCACCCCTCCACTTT. The V and J genes are TRBV12-3 or TRBV12-4 and TRBJ1-6; 9 bases line up with TRBD1. The CDR3 has 14 amino acids. V gave up 3 bases and J gave up 7 bases; unmatched junction bases: 1.

This clonotype was observed many times. As DNA, the CDR3 is TGTGCCAGCAGCGTACGGACAGGTCGCACTGAAGCTTTCTTT. It encodes CASSVRTGRTEAFF. The gene calls are TRBV7-2 and TRBJ1-1, with TRBD1 identical over 7 bases. The V gene's germline CDR1 is SGHTA and CDR2 FQGNSA. The CDR3 is 14 residues long. Unmatched junction bases numbered 7, after V lost 5 bases and J lost 4 bases. The complete variable domain, with remaining parts taken from reference TRBV7-2 and TRBJ1-1, reads GAGVSQSPSNKVTEKGKDVELRCDPISGHTALYWYRQSLGQGLEFLIYFQGNSAPDKSGLPSDRFSAERTGGSVSTLTIQRTQQEDSAVYLCASSVRTGRTEAFFGQGTRLTVV.

This clonotype has at least ten counts. The chain employs TRBV20-1 and TRBJ2-1, with 14 bases matching TRBD2. V was pared by 3 bases and J by 1 base, with 2 bases of the junction left unmatched. The CDR3 spans 16 residues. Germline values: CDR1 DFQATT, CDR2 SNEGSKA (reference sequence). The CDR3: CSARGTSGSSYNEQFF. CDR3 nucleotide sequence: TGCAGTGCTAGGGGGACTAGCGGGAGTTCCTACAATGAGCAGTTCTTC.

V and J are TRBV29-1 and TRBJ2-4; 9 bases are shared with TRBD1. CDR3 length: 13 amino acids. The V gene end was trimmed by 7 bases and the J gene end by 9 bases; junction bases not matched to a gene: 10. Germline-derived CDR1 and CDR2 are SQVTM and ANQGSEA. In DNA, the CDR3 is TGCAGCGGTTCGACAGGGGGTGTGGGCATTCAGTACTTC. Amino acids: CSGSTGGVGIQYF.

The chain has TRBV3-1 and TRBJ2-7; TRBD2 agrees at 7 bases. This CDR3 comprises 16 residues. The V gene's germline CDR1 is LGHDT and CDR2 YNNKEL (reference sequence). J gave up 9 bases and V 4 bases, and 18 bases lay outside the gene matches. CDR3 amino acids: CASSPPLGAGTLGQYF. In DNA, the CDR3 is TGTGCCAGCAGCCCCCCCCTTGGAGCGGGAACGCTAGGGCAGTACTTC.

This sequence joins TRBV25-1 and TRBJ1-1; 9 bases agree with TRBD1. Germline CDR1 is MGHDK and CDR2 is SYGVNS. Trimming at V came to 4 bases and at J to 4 bases, leaving 10 bases not matched to a gene. The CDR3 spans 16 residues. CDR3 sequence: CASSAQMGQGFTEAFF. DNA of the CDR3: TGTGCCAGCAGTGCCCAAATGGGACAGGGTTTCACTGAAGCTTTCTTT.

As to this clonotype: This sequence may be a read error, since a much larger clone differs from it by one base. The chain combines TRBV29-1 with TRBJ2-7; no clear D. The V gene's germline CDR1 is SQVTM and CDR2 ANQGSEA. This CDR3 comprises 13 residues. The CDR3 loop is CGVEEIGIYEQYF. CDR3 DNA sequence: TGCGGCGTTGAAGAAATAGGGATCTACGAGCAGTACTTC.

The sample holds a few counts of this clonotype. The gene calls are TRBV7-9 and TRBJ2-7; 14 bases map to TRBD2. The CDR3 runs 17 residues. Germline-derived CDR1 and CDR2 are SEHNR and FQNEAQ (reference sequence). The ends lost 6 bases at V and 2 bases at J; junction bases unmatched: 9. CDR3 coding DNA: TGTGCCAGCAGTGGAGAGGTGACTAGCGGGGGGGCCTACGAGCAGTACTTC. It encodes CASSGEVTSGGAYEQYF. The full variable domain, rest sourced from reference TRBV7-9 and TRBJ2-7, is DTGVSQNPRHKITKRGQNVTFRCDPISEHNRLYWYRQTLGQGPEFLTYFQNEAQLEKSRLLSDRFSAERPKGSFSTLEIQRTEQGDSAMYLCASSGEVTSGGAYEQYFGPGTRLTVT.

This clonotype showed up just a few times. A much larger clone sits a single nucleotide away, making a read error possible. The chain recombines TRBV7-2 with TRBJ2-7; D gene uncertain. V lost 3 bases and J 2 bases, leaving 8 bases between the germline ends. Germline V gene data show CDR1 as SGHTA and CDR2 as FQGNSA. The CDR3 has 13 amino acids. CDR3 sequence reads: CASSFEVAYEQYF. For the CDR3, the DNA is TGTGCCAGCAGCTTTGAGGTTGCCTACGAGCAGTACTTC.

This clonotype was observed at least ten times. The CDR3 region has the DNA TGTGCCAGCAGTTCCTACCCCGGAGCGGGAGAGGGGGTGGACACCGGGGAGCTGTTTTTT. It is translated as CASSSYPGAGEGVDTGELFF. The gene calls are TRBV2 and TRBJ2-2, with 8 positions matching TRBD2. The CDR3 covers 20 residues. The junction had 20 bases not matched to a gene; V was cut back by 5 bases and J by 3 bases. Per germline, CDR1 SNHLY and CDR2 FYNNEI. Filled out from reference TRBV2 and TRBJ2-2, the complete variable domain reads EPEVTQTPSHQVTQMGQEVILRCVPISNHLYFYWYRQILGQKVEFLVSFYNNEISEKSEIFDDQFSVERPDGSNFTLKIRSTKLEDSAMYFCASSSYPGAGEGVDTGELFFGEGSRLTVL.

The J gene is TRBJ2-7, the V gene TRBV7-9; TRBD1 matches at 7 bases. The CDR3 contains 15 residues. V gave up 5 bases and J gave up 0 bases; unmatched junction bases: 7. In germline, CDR1 is SEHNR, CDR2 FQNEAQ (reference sequence). Here the CDR3 reads CASSQSDRASYEQYF. In nucleotides, the CDR3 is TGTGCCAGCAGCCAATCCGACAGGGCCTCCTACGAGCAGTACTTC.

This clonotype was seen repeatedly, ten times or more. The chain uses TRBV5-5 and TRBJ2-7; D is perhaps TRBD1 (6 bases). Trimming cost V 4 bases and J 6 bases, with 17 bases left between them. This CDR3 is 14 amino acids long. Germline CDR1 reads SGHKS; CDR2 reads YYEKEE (reference sequence). The CDR3 region is CASSRTTGGGEQYF. CDR3 bases: TGTGCCAGCAGCAGGACGACAGGCGGTGGCGAGCAGTACTTC.